The clone carrying this T cell receptor (beta chain) was picked up a small number of times. The data originate from a study of glioma-infiltrating T cells. Study-wide context: Before surgery, glioma patients received dexamethasone for at most six days. Sequencing aimed for about 4- to 11-fold coverage of about a million peripheral T cells.

Using RNA template, CDR3s of TCR alpha and beta were amplified with iRepertoire arm-PCR. Each CDR3 protein is one row after TCRdb ran MiXCR on the multiplex PCR reads. The sample records around 350,000 distinct CDR3 sequences, 35% to 45% being singletons. Germline lookup yields CDR1 MDHEN and CDR2 SYDVKM. This CDR3 contains 14 residues. Trimming took off 1 base at V and 1 base at J, with 7 bases between the two ends. The sequencing sample was made of glioma tissue, nonneoplastic brain tissue, or PBMCs (not recorded which). The sequence came from a human donor with low-grade glioma or glioblastoma, undergoing nonglioma brain surgery, or in good health (not recorded which). V gene TRBV28 combines with J gene TRBJ1-1; weak D call: TRBD1 (5 bases). CDR3 coding DNA: TGTGCCAGCAGTTTATCAGGACAGAACACTGAAGCTTTCTTT. Its protein product is CASSLSGQNTEAFF.